A selection of T cell receptor beta chains follows, all from one sample in a study of blood T cell repertoires in COVID-19. The repertoire was sequenced with immunoSEQ multiplex PCR; TCRdb's copy has only in-frame clones and lacks some. The sample lists around 280,000 clones; around 90% were seen once. Sequenced input: PBMCs or T cells enriched from blood (not recorded which). These receptors were taken from a woman aged 40 to 50 who had recovered from COVID-19. CDR3s include the opening cysteine and the closing phenylalanine or tryptophan. D genes are given only for firm matches. Size values are once, few and many counts, or a class for expanded clones, and some rows have none.

>TRBJ2-2|TRBD2|-|TRBV5-4
CASRPSTSGSNGELFF
TGTGCCAGCAGGCCCTCCACTAGCGGGAGTAACGGGGAGCTGTTTTTT
>TRBJ2-3|-|-|TRBV6-5
CASRIGTSLDTQYF
TGTGCCAGCAGAATCGGGACATCTCTAGATACGCAGTATTTT
>TRBJ2-7|TRBD1|-|TRBV28
CASSNLDRVHEQYF
TGTGCCAGCAGTAACCTGGACAGGGTCCACGAGCAGTACTTC
>TRBJ1-5|-|-|TRBV7-2
CASSARDSITPNQPQHF
TGTGCCAGCAGCGCTCGGGACTCCATAACCCCCAATCAGCCCCAGCATTTT
>TRBJ1-6|TRBD1|-|TRBV4-3
CASSQDPRQGIPLHF
TGCGCCAGCAGCCAAGATCCGAGACAGGGGATACCCCTCCACTTT
>TRBJ2-1|TRBD2|-|TRBV30
CAWSGGLAGDNEQFF
TGTGCCTGGAGTGGGGGACTAGCGGGAGACAATGAGCAGTTCTTC
>TRBJ1-1|TRBD1|-|TRBV5-1
CASSWTGVDYTEAFF
TGCGCCAGCAGCTGGACAGGGGTCGATTACACTGAAGCTTTCTTT
>TRBJ1-4|TRBD1|-|TRBV5-1
CASSDGTGDEKLFF
TGCGCCAGCAGCGACGGGACAGGGGATGAAAAACTGTTTTTT
>TRBJ2-1|-|-|TRBV25-1
CASSKTLLRGNEQFF
TGTGCCAGCAGTAAGACCCTACTAAGGGGCAATGAGCAGTTCTTC
>TRBJ2-1|-|-|TRBV9
CASSVAIALPKFF
TGTGCCAGCAGCGTAGCTATAGCCCTCCCCAAGTTCTTC
>TRBJ2-7|TRBD1|once|TRBV5-1
CASSLGAGGAGYEQYF
TGCGCCAGCAGCTTGGGAGCAGGGGGCGCTGGCTACGAGCAGTACTTC
>TRBJ2-7|-|once|TRBV6-5
CASSYRGRQYEQYF
TGTGCCAGCAGTTATCGTGGGAGGCAATACGAGCAGTACTTC
>TRBJ1-2|-|-|TRBV20-1
CSVQGGGYTF
TGCAGTGTCCAAGGGGGTGGCTACACCTTC
>TRBJ1-5|TRBD1|-|TRBV2
CASRGQLNQPQHF
TGTGCCAGCAGGGGACAGCTTAATCAGCCCCAGCATTTT
>TRBJ2-4|-|-|TRBV7-8
CASSLARAGEGSVAKNIQYF
TGTGCCAGCAGCTTAGCGCGAGCAGGGGAAGGTTCTGTCGCCAAAAACATTCAGTACTTC
>TRBJ2-7|TRBD2|-|TRBV6-2/TRBV6-3
CASSPEPAGAGGYF
TGTGCCAGCAGCCCCGAACCAGCGGGCGCGGGGGGGTACTTC
>TRBJ1-5|-|-|TRBV28
CASSLAQGPQHF
TGTGCCAGCAGTTTAGCCCAGGGGCCCCAGCATTTT
>TRBJ1-5|-|-|TRBV3-1/TRBV3-2
CASSQGGGGNQPQHF
TGTGCCAGCAGCCAAGGAGGTGGAGGCAATCAGCCCCAGCATTTT
>TRBJ2-7|TRBD1|-|TRBV5-1
CASSLEYRGRGEQYF
TGCGCCAGCAGCTTGGAGTACAGGGGGCGTGGAGAGCAGTACTTC
>TRBJ2-3|TRBD2|-|TRBV7-2
CASTLQAGLGGTDTQYF
TGTGCCAGCACCCTTCAGGCGGGACTAGGGGGGACAGATACGCAGTATTTT
>TRBJ1-3|TRBD1|-|TRBV28
CASRPGQHSGNTIYF
TGTGCCAGCAGACCGGGACAGCACTCTGGAAACACCATATATTTT
>TRBJ1-5|-|-|TRBV10-3
CAISESGTNQPQHF
TGTGCCATCAGTGAGTCTGGCACCAATCAGCCCCAGCATTTT